These 2 T cell receptor beta chains originate from one sample sequenced in a study of blood T cell repertoires in COVID-19. Sequenced by immunoSEQ multiplex PCR; TCRdb stores in-frame clones only, minus some. The repertoire has 250,000 to 300,000 clones, about four fifths of them found once; the top ten carry about 3.2%. The sequencing sample was made of peripheral blood. These receptor sequences come from a woman between 55 and 75 years old with active or convalescent COVID-19.

This chain joins TRBV19 and TRBJ1-3; D remains ambiguous. The V gene lost 1 base and the J gene lost 0 bases, with 4 bases spanning the gap. There are 14 residues in the CDR3. The germline V gene has CDR1 LNHDA and CDR2 SQIVND (reference sequence). In nucleotides, the CDR3 is TGTGCCAGTAGTATAGCTTTCTCTGGAAACACCATATATTTT. This translates into CASSIAFSGNTIYF. Drawing the rest from reference TRBV19 and TRBJ1-3, the complete variable domain is DGGITQSPKYLFRKEGQNVTLSCEQNLNHDAMYWYRQDPGQGLRLIYYSQIVNDFQKGDIAEGYSVSREKKESFPLTVTSAQKNPTAFYLCASSIAFSGNTIYFGEGSWLTVV.

The chain links TRBV7-3 to TRBJ2-1, with D unresolved. V lost 5 bases and J 7 bases, leaving 12 bases between the germline ends. In germline, CDR1 is SGHTA, CDR2 FQGTGA. The CDR3 covers 13 residues. This CDR3 reads CASSPSVLNEQFF. CDR3 DNA: TGTGCCAGCAGCCCCTCTGTCCTAAATGAGCAGTTCTTC.